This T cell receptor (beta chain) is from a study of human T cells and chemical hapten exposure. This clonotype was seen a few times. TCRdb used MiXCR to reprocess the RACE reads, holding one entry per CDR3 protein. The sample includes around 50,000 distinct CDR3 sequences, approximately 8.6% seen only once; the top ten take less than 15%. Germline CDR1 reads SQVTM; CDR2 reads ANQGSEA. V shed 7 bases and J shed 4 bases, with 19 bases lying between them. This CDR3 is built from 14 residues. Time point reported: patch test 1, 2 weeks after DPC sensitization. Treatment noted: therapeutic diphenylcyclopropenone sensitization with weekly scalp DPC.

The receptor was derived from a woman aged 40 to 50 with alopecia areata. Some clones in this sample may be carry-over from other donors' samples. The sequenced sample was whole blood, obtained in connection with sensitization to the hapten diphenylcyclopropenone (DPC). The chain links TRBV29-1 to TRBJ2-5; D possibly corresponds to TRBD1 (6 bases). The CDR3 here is CSEKPVGGGETQYF. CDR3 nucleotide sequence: TGCAGCGAAAAACCCGTTGGGGGCGGAGAGACCCAGTACTTC.